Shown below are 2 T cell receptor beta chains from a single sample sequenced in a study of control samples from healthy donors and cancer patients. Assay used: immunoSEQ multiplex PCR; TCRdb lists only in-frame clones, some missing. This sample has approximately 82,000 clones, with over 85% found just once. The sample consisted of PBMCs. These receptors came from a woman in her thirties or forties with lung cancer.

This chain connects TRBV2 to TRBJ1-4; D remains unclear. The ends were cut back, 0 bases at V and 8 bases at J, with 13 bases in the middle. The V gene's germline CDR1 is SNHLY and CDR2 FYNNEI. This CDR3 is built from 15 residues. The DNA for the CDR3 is TGTGCCAGCAGTGAAGCGCTGGGATCGTGGGAAAAACTGTTTTTT. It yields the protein CASSEALGSWEKLFF.

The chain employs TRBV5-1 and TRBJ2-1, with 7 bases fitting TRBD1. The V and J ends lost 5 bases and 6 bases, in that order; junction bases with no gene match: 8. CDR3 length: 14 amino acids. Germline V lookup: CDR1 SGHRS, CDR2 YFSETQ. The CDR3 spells CASRVGAGGNEQFF. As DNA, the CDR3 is TGCGCCAGCAGAGTGGGGGCAGGGGGCAATGAGCAGTTCTTC.